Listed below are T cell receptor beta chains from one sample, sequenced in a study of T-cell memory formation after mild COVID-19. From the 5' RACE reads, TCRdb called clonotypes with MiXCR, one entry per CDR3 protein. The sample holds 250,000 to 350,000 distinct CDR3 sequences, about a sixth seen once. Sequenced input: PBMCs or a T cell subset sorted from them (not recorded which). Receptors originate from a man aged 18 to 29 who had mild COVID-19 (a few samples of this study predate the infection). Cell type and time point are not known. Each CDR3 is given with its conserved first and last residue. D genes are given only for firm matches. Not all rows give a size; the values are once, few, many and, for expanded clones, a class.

cdr3_aa: CASSLAPRKGVTDTQYF
cdr3_nt: TGTGCCAGCAGCTTAGCGCCCCGGAAGGGGGTTACAGATACGCAGTATTTT
j_call: TRBJ2-3
d_call: -
clone_size: -
v_call: TRBV7-8

cdr3_aa: CASSPQLHSGANVLTF
cdr3_nt: TGTGCCAGCAGTCCGCAGCTTCACTCTGGGGCCAACGTCCTGACTTTC
j_call: TRBJ2-6
d_call: -
clone_size: -
v_call: TRBV12-3/TRBV12-4

cdr3_aa: CASSQDHVQETQYF
cdr3_nt: TGTGCCAGCAGCCAAGATCACGTTCAAGAGACCCAGTACTTC
j_call: TRBJ2-5
d_call: -
clone_size: few
v_call: TRBV3-1

cdr3_aa: CSATIPGAGGEQYF
cdr3_nt: TGCAGTGCTACGATCCCCGGAGCAGGGGGAGAGCAGTACTTC
j_call: TRBJ2-7
d_call: TRBD1
clone_size: -
v_call: TRBV20-1

cdr3_aa: CASASAGGRHYGYTF
cdr3_nt: TGTGCTAGTGCCTCTGCCGGGGGGCGCCACTATGGCTACACCTTC
j_call: TRBJ1-2
d_call: -
clone_size: -
v_call: TRBV12-5

cdr3_aa: CASSLQGTGATEAFF
cdr3_nt: TGTGCCAGCAGCCTTCAGGGGACAGGGGCTACTGAAGCTTTCTTT
j_call: TRBJ1-1
d_call: TRBD1
clone_size: few
v_call: TRBV7-9

cdr3_aa: CASIPSGGGPTGELFF
cdr3_nt: TGTGCCAGCATTCCTTCAGGAGGGGGCCCGACCGGGGAGCTGTTTTTT
j_call: TRBJ2-2
d_call: -
clone_size: few
v_call: TRBV9

cdr3_aa: CASSSPAGADEQYF
cdr3_nt: TGTGCCAGCAGCTCCCCGGCCGGGGCTGACGAGCAGTACTTC
j_call: TRBJ2-7
d_call: -
clone_size: few
v_call: TRBV4-2

cdr3_aa: CASSKGRTSCDTQYF
cdr3_nt: TGTGCCAGTTCCAAGGGGAGGACTAGCTGTGATACGCAGTATTTT
j_call: TRBJ2-3
d_call: -
clone_size: -
v_call: TRBV21-1

cdr3_aa: CSANPGSNSPLHF
cdr3_nt: TGCAGTGCGAATCCAGGGAGTAATTCACCCCTCCACTTT
j_call: TRBJ1-6
d_call: -
clone_size: -
v_call: TRBV20-1

cdr3_aa: CASSPDFRSYNEQFF
cdr3_nt: TGTGCCAGCAGCCCGGACTTTCGTTCCTACAATGAGCAGTTCTTC
j_call: TRBJ2-1
d_call: -
clone_size: -
v_call: TRBV7-2

cdr3_aa: CASSPWTGWGELFF
cdr3_nt: TGTGCCAGCAGCCCGTGGACAGGGTGGGGGGAGCTGTTTTTT
j_call: TRBJ2-2
d_call: TRBD1
clone_size: -
v_call: TRBV7-8

cdr3_aa: CASSPGTGAGQPQHF
cdr3_nt: TGTGCCAGCAGTCCCGGGACAGGGGCGGGTCAGCCCCAGCATTTT
j_call: TRBJ1-5
d_call: TRBD1
clone_size: -
v_call: TRBV2

cdr3_aa: CASSWGLASADTQYF
cdr3_nt: TGCGCCAGCAGCTGGGGACTAGCGAGCGCAGATACGCAGTATTTT
j_call: TRBJ2-3
d_call: TRBD2
clone_size: -
v_call: TRBV5-1

cdr3_aa: CASSSKGSAANEKLFF
cdr3_nt: TGTGCCAGCAGCTCGAAAGGGTCAGCGGCTAATGAAAAACTGTTTTTT
j_call: TRBJ1-4
d_call: -
clone_size: -
v_call: TRBV7-4

cdr3_aa: CASSQGSTTPRAQYF
cdr3_nt: TGTGCCAGCAGCCAAGGGTCTACGACTCCCAGGGCGCAGTATTTT
j_call: TRBJ2-3
d_call: -
clone_size: once
v_call: TRBV3-1

cdr3_aa: CASSPPGGGSTDTQYF
cdr3_nt: TGTGCCAGCAGCCCACCAGGAGGGGGAAGCACAGATACGCAGTATTTT
j_call: TRBJ2-3
d_call: -
clone_size: -
v_call: TRBV7-3

cdr3_aa: CASSSDRGREETQYF
cdr3_nt: TGTGCCAGCAGTTCCGACAGGGGCAGAGAAGAGACCCAGTACTTC
j_call: TRBJ2-5
d_call: TRBD1
clone_size: -
v_call: TRBV6-2/TRBV6-3

cdr3_aa: CASSLWEAGELFF
cdr3_nt: TGTGCCAGCAGTTTATGGGAGGCCGGGGAGCTGTTTTTT
j_call: TRBJ2-2
d_call: -
clone_size: few
v_call: TRBV12-3/TRBV12-4

cdr3_aa: CASSEADTEAFF
cdr3_nt: TGTGCCAGCAGTGAAGCGGACACTGAAGCTTTCTTT
j_call: TRBJ1-1
d_call: -
clone_size: few
v_call: TRBV6-1

cdr3_aa: CASSQDEAGSYNEQFF
cdr3_nt: TGTGCCAGCAGCCAAGACGAAGCGGGCTCCTACAATGAGCAGTTCTTC
j_call: TRBJ2-1
d_call: -
clone_size: few
v_call: TRBV4-2

cdr3_aa: CASSDTTGFEGKNIQYF
cdr3_nt: TGTGCCAGCAGTGACACCACAGGGTTCGAAGGCAAAAACATTCAGTACTTC
j_call: TRBJ2-4
d_call: -
clone_size: -
v_call: TRBV6-4

cdr3_aa: CASSFTGLNEKLFF
cdr3_nt: TGTGCCAGCAGCTTTACGGGTCTTAATGAAAAACTGTTTTTT
j_call: TRBJ1-4
d_call: -
clone_size: -
v_call: TRBV7-9

cdr3_aa: CASAENMNTEAFF
cdr3_nt: TGTGCCAGCGCCGAGAACATGAACACTGAAGCTTTCTTT
j_call: TRBJ1-1
d_call: -
clone_size: -
v_call: TRBV9